The source of this TCR beta chain is a study of regulatory and conventional T cells in RAG deficiency. Study-level findings and limits: Control T-cell subsets had markedly higher Shannon entropy and lower Simpson indices than RAG-deficient patients. Shorter CDR3s in all patient subsets; >85% Treg-Tconv overlap in Omenn.

Germline CDR1 is MNHEY and CDR2 is SVGAGI. This CDR3 is built from 15 residues. The V gene end was trimmed by 5 bases and the J gene end by 3 bases; junction bases not matched to a gene: 7. The sorted conventional CD4+ T cells were CD25-low and CD127-high, with genomic DNA sequenced. A word on this clone: Its antigen remains unidentified.

Measured with immunoSEQ multiplex PCR; TCRdb has only the in-frame clones, and not every one. This sample has about 29,000 clones, with about 95% found just once. These same records also appear under a second study, on regulatory T cells. As reported in that work: Primers: 52 TRBV forward and 13 TRBJ reverse. Patient repertoires had restricted TRB V-J pairs and skewed V and J usage, most in Tregs.

This sequence joins TRBV6-5 and TRBJ1-1; 9 bases map to TRBD1. Sequenced sample: CD25- CD4+ T cells sorted from blood. The clonotype comes from a human donor in good health. CDR3 amino acids: CASSQQGAGDTEAFF. The CDR3 DNA is TGTGCCAGCAGTCAACAGGGGGCAGGCGACACTGAAGCTTTCTTT.